Listed here are 23 T cell receptor beta chains from one sample, sequenced in a study of T cell repertoires in cytomegalovirus infection. MiXCR, applied by TCRdb to the reads, yields one record per CDR3 protein. The sample consists of roughly 190,000 distinct CDR3 sequences, 8% to 10% of them appearing once. The sample comprised PBMCs. These receptors originate from a human donor in good health (CMV status not recorded). Some clones in this sample may be carry-over from other donors' samples.

This clonotype was counted at least ten times. The rearrangement joins TRBV7-8 to TRBJ1-1, with D uncertain. CDR3 length: 11 amino acids. Looked up from germline, CDR1 is SGHVS and CDR2 is FQNEAQ. V was pared by 6 bases and J by 7 bases, with 9 bases between. The CDR3 coding sequence is TGTGCCAGCAGGGCGGCGGGTGAAGCTTTCTTT. It translates to CASRAAGEAFF.

There are many counts of this clonotype. The chain recombines TRBV2 with TRBJ2-7; D is perhaps TRBD1 (6 bases). The germline V gene has CDR1 SNHLY and CDR2 FYNNEI. Between the trimmed V and J ends, which lost 5 bases and 1 base, there was a span of 15 bases. The CDR3 covers 15 residues. CDR3 nucleotides: TGTGCCAGCAGTCTTCGACAGGCAGGATCCTACGAGCAGTACTTC. Its protein product is CASSLRQAGSYEQYF.

This clonotype has at least ten counts. This CDR3 is CASSLEGGGTGNTIYF. DNA for the CDR3: TGTGCCAGCAGCTTAGAGGGGGGGGGTACTGGAAACACCATATATTTT. The chain combines TRBV7-2 with TRBJ1-3, with D maybe TRBD1 (6 bases). Per germline, CDR1 SGHTA and CDR2 FQGNSA. CDR3 length: 16 amino acids. V dropped 1 base and J dropped 2 bases, with 12 bases sitting between them.

This clonotype has more than one count but fewer than ten. The CDR3: CASSMWSSGNTIYF. The CDR3 nucleotides read TGTGCCAGTAGTATGTGGAGCTCTGGAAACACCATATATTTT. This chain connects TRBV19 to TRBJ1-3; no firm D call. Trimming stripped 3 bases from V and 0 bases from J, with 6 bases between. The CDR3 contains 14 residues. Germline V CDR1 and CDR2: LNHDA, SQIVND (reference sequence).

This clonotype has only a few counts. J is TRBJ2-7 and V is TRBV6-2 or TRBV6-3; 8 positions agree with TRBD2. Per germline, CDR1 MNHEY and CDR2 SVGEGT. The V segment lost 0 bases and the J segment 7 bases; nucleotides outside the gene matches: 5. This CDR3 spans 14 amino acids. CDR3: CASSYSMVAGEQYF. CDR3 in DNA: TGTGCCAGCAGTTACTCGATGGTAGCGGGAGAGCAGTACTTC.

The rearrangement links TRBV2 to TRBJ1-3, with 8 bases identical to TRBD1. J gave up 3 bases and V 5 bases, and 6 bases lay outside the gene matches. This CDR3 region has 15 residues. Germline CDR1 is SNHLY and CDR2 is FYNNEI. The CDR3 loop is CASSSGQGRGNTIYF. The CDR3 DNA follows: TGTGCCAGCAGTTCCGGACAGGGACGTGGAAACACCATATATTTT.

V usage is TRBV5-4 and J usage is TRBJ2-7; the D is unclear. The CDR3 runs to 12 residues. Germline-derived CDR1 and CDR2 are SGHNT and YYREEE (reference sequence). V lost 3 bases, J lost 4 bases, and 8 bases lay in between. The DNA of the CDR3 is TGTGCCAGCAGCTACGACACGTACGAGCAGTACTTC. It translates to CASSYDTYEQYF.

Points on this clonotype: One base away lies a much larger clone, so this may be a sequencing read error. The V gene is TRBV2, the J gene TRBJ1-1; the match to TRBD1 covers 7 bases. V lost 8 bases and J lost 5; bases outside the gene matches: 11. This CDR3 contains 14 residues. The V gene's germline CDR1 is SNHLY and CDR2 FYNNEI. The CDR3 DNA reads TGTGCCAGCTGCCGGACAGGAAGTCGGACTGAAGCTTTCTTT. It is translated as CASCRTGSRTEAFF. The complete variable domain, with remaining parts taken from reference TRBV2 and TRBJ1-1, reads EPEVTQTPSHQVTQMGQEVILRCVPISNHLYFYWYRQILGQKVEFLVSFYNNEISEKSEIFDDQFSVERPDGSNFTLKIRSTKLEDSAMYFCASCRTGSRTEAFFGQGTRLTVV.

This clonotype was seen only a few times. This chain links TRBV15 with TRBJ2-7; 14 bases align to TRBD2. Unmatched junction bases numbered 4, after V lost 2 bases and J lost 4 bases. Germline-derived CDR1 and CDR2 are LNHNV and YYDKDF (reference sequence). CDR3 length: 16 amino acids. The CDR3 region is CATSRQRLAGGYEQYF. The CDR3 nucleotides are TGTGCCACCAGCAGACAGCGACTAGCGGGAGGGTACGAGCAGTACTTC.

Ten or more counts support this clonotype. The chain joins TRBV20-1 to TRBJ2-3; no definite D call. The CDR3 covers 15 residues. Trimming left V 3 bases short and J 1 base short, with 14 bases between. Germline-derived CDR1 and CDR2 are DFQATT and SNEGSKA (reference sequence). CDR3 nucleotide sequence: TGCAGTGCTAGGGATGCGAGGTATCGCACAGATACGCAGTATTTT. This codes for CSARDARYRTDTQYF.

The CDR3 bases are TGTGCCAGCAGTCCAAGCGGGAGGGCGAACACCGGGGAGCTGTTTTTT. This codes for CASSPSGRANTGELFF. This rearrangement joins TRBV28 to TRBJ2-2, with 10 bases identical to TRBD2. Per the germline V gene, CDR1 is MDHEN and CDR2 is SYDVKM. Losses at the gene ends were 5 bases for V and 0 bases for J; bases not matched to a gene: 3. The CDR3 extends over 16 amino acids. Variable domain in full (rest from reference TRBV28 and TRBJ2-2): DVKVTQSSRYLVKRTGEKVFLECVQDMDHENMFWYRQDPGLGLRLIYFSYDVKMKEKGDIPEGYSVSREKKERFSLILESASTNQTSMYLCASSPSGRANTGELFFGEGSRLTVL.

At least ten counts were recorded for this clonotype. V usage is TRBV7-2 and J usage is TRBJ2-7; D might be TRBD2 (6 bases). The ends were cut back, 5 bases at V and 2 bases at J, with 13 bases in the middle. Germline assignment: CDR1 SGHTA and CDR2 FQGNSA. CDR3 length equals 14 residues. The CDR3 DNA reads TGTGCCAGCAGCCTATACACGGGGGCCTACGAGCAGTACTTC. Protein sequence: CASSLYTGAYEQYF.

A note on this clonotype: At one end the junction does not follow the germline gene, possibly because of a read error. The chain is built from TRBV7-6 and TRBJ2-2; 11 nucleotides align to TRBD2. CDR3 length: 16 residues. CDR1 is SGHVS and CDR2 is FNYEAQ in the germline V gene. CDR3 region: CASSPLAGANAGELFF. For the CDR3, the DNA is TGTGCTAGCAGCCCACTAGCGGGAGCGAACGCCGGGGAGCTGTTTTTT.

This clonotype was picked up many times. The J gene is TRBJ1-1, the V gene TRBV7-2, with 11 bases aligning to TRBD1. This CDR3 comprises 15 residues. The trim removed 2 bases at V and 5 bases at J, leaving 4 bases unmatched. The V gene's germline CDR1 is SGHTA and CDR2 FQGNSA. CDR3 in DNA: TGTGCCAGCAGCTTAATGGGACAGGGGGTGACTGAAGCTTTCTTT. Translating it yields CASSLMGQGVTEAFF. Full variable domain (rest looked up from reference TRBV7-2 and TRBJ1-1): GAGVSQSPSNKVTEKGKDVELRCDPISGHTALYWYRQSLGQGLEFLIYFQGNSAPDKSGLPSDRFSAERTGGSVSTLTIQRTQQEDSAVYLCASSLMGQGVTEAFFGQGTRLTVV.

This clonotype was seen repeatedly, ten times or more. V and J are TRBV7-2 and TRBJ2-5, with 9 bases identical to TRBD1. The CDR3 has 16 residues. Germline CDR1 SGHTA, CDR2 FQGNSA. The junction had 11 bases not matched to a gene; V was cut back by 5 bases and J by 4 bases. As DNA, the CDR3 is TGTGCCAGCAGCATTACCGGGACAGGGCCGGGAGAGACCCAGTACTTC. Amino acid sequence: CASSITGTGPGETQYF.

In this sample, this clonotype turned up a few times. The V call is TRBV19, the J call TRBJ2-7; 8 bases map to TRBD1. Germline V gene data show CDR1 as LNHDA and CDR2 as SQIVND (reference sequence). The length of the CDR3 is 14 residues. With V trimmed by 4 bases and J by 3 bases, 5 bases remained unmatched. DNA for the CDR3: TGTGCCAGTAGTACAACAGGGGGGATCTACGAGCAGTACTTC. It specifies CASSTTGGIYEQYF.

In its sample, this clonotype was seen a few times. The rearrangement uses TRBV7-2 and TRBJ2-2; TRBD2 aligns across 13 bases. CDR3 length: 17 amino acids. Germline loops: CDR1 SGHTA, CDR2 FQGNSA. J was trimmed by 7 bases and V by 0 bases; bases with no gene match: 5. The CDR3 DNA reads as TGTGCCAGCAGCTTAGCACTAGCGGGGGGGCCCCACGGGGAGCTGTTTTTT. Protein sequence: CASSLALAGGPHGELFF.

A few counts support this clonotype. This chain joins TRBV30 and TRBJ1-1; maybe TRBD1 (6 bases). Germline V gene lookup returns CDR1 GTSNPN and CDR2 SVGIG (reference sequence). Trimming pared 1 base from V and 0 bases from J, leaving 9 bases between. The CDR3 is 14 residues long. The CDR3: CAWSGTVMNTEAFF. The DNA of the CDR3 is TGTGCCTGGAGTGGGACAGTTATGAACACTGAAGCTTTCTTT.

The table lists this clonotype with many counts. The chain employs TRBV7-8 and TRBJ1-2, with 9 bases fitting TRBD1. Looked up from germline, CDR1 is SGHVS and CDR2 is FQNEAQ. V shed 5 bases and J 8 bases; nucleotides not matched to a gene: 9. This CDR3 is built from 14 residues. The CDR3 nucleotides read TGTGCCAGCAGCGTCTACAGGGGGCAGGGGGGCTACACCTTC. Residues: CASSVYRGQGGYTF.

The rearrangement joins TRBV29-1 to TRBJ1-2, with 8 bases matching TRBD1. This CDR3 region has 13 residues. Germline CDR1 is SQVTM and CDR2 is ANQGSEA. The V gene end was trimmed by 2 bases and the J gene end by 7 bases; junction bases not matched to a gene: 6. The CDR3 here is CSVEPDRVSGYTF. The CDR3 DNA reads TGCAGCGTTGAACCGGACAGGGTTTCTGGCTACACCTTC.

This clonotype has a count of ten or more. V is TRBV10-3 and J is TRBJ1-5; 7 bases map to TRBD1. The trim removed 5 bases at V and 7 bases at J, leaving 14 bases unmatched. Germline V gene data show CDR1 as ENHRY and CDR2 as SYGVKD. This CDR3 contains 16 residues. CDR3 sequence (DNA): TGTGCCATCAGTTATGGACAGGCCGGGCCAGGACAGCCCCAGCATTTT. Encoded protein: CAISYGQAGPGQPQHF.

This clonotype was recorded at least ten times. The rearrangement links TRBV7-2 to TRBJ1-5; no reliable D call. CDR1 SGHTA and CDR2 FQGNSA come from the germline V gene. This CDR3 has 19 amino acids. The germline V and J ends were trimmed by 0 bases and 0 bases, with 18 bases remaining between them. The CDR3 region has the DNA TGTGCCAGCAGCTTAGCTGGCGGGCAGCTAACATATAGCAATCAGCCCCAGCATTTT. Amino acid sequence: CASSLAGGQLTYSNQPQHF.

This clonotype was seen ten or more times. CDR3 sequence reads: CASSLGPETQYF. In nucleotides, the CDR3 is TGTGCCAGCAGCTTAGGACCGGAGACCCAGTACTTC. This rearrangement joins TRBV7-2 to TRBJ2-5; D gene unclear. Germline V gene sequence: CDR1 SGHTA, CDR2 FQGNSA. V was clipped by 1 base and J by 5 bases, with 5 bases between them. CDR3 length: 12 amino acids.